The entry below gives a single T cell receptor (beta chain) sequence along with its context. The sample belongs to a study of blood T cell repertoires in COVID-19. The overall study: Whether acute or convalescent, the COVID-19 samples came from the United States, Italy and Spain. From T cells, B-cell-depleted T cells, or PBMCs came the material, which was cDNA or gDNA.

Original processing notes: Reference gene primer amplification in the assay estimated nucleated cell counts. The data were produced by immunoSEQ multiplex PCR, yet TCRdb's version contains in-frame clones alone and is incomplete. The DNA was the basis for D and trimming; V, J and clone size are from that table. The table includes 110,000 to 150,000 clones, approximately 86% detected once. Germline V gene lookup returns CDR1 MNHEY and CDR2 SMNVEV (reference sequence). The CDR3 runs 13 residues. The trim removed 6 bases at V and 12 bases at J, leaving 13 bases unmatched. Specimen: peripheral blood. The sequence was collected from a human donor in a cohort sampled during active COVID-19. J is TRBJ2-7 and V is TRBV27; TRBD1 matches at 8 bases. CDR3: CASRPDRAGFPYF. The DNA for the CDR3 is TGTGCCAGCAGACCGGACAGGGCGGGGTTTCCGTACTTC.